This TCR beta chain appears in the sequencing data of a study of control samples from healthy donors and cancer patients. This CDR3 has 19 amino acids. Trimming cost V 4 bases and J 3 bases; bases outside gene matches: 17. CDR1 ENHRY and CDR2 SYGVKD come from the germline V gene. The data were produced by immunoSEQ multiplex PCR, yet TCRdb's version contains in-frame clones alone and is incomplete. The data show approximately 150,000 clones, 90% to 95% seen once. The V call is TRBV10-3, the J call TRBJ2-3; 9 bases map to TRBD2. Sequenced material: PBMCs. The source is a man in his fifties or sixties with colorectal cancer. CDR3 DNA: TGTGCCATCAGTGGTAGGCCCCAATCAGGACTAGCGTATACAGATACGCAGTATTTT. Encoded protein: CAISGRPQSGLAYTDTQYF.